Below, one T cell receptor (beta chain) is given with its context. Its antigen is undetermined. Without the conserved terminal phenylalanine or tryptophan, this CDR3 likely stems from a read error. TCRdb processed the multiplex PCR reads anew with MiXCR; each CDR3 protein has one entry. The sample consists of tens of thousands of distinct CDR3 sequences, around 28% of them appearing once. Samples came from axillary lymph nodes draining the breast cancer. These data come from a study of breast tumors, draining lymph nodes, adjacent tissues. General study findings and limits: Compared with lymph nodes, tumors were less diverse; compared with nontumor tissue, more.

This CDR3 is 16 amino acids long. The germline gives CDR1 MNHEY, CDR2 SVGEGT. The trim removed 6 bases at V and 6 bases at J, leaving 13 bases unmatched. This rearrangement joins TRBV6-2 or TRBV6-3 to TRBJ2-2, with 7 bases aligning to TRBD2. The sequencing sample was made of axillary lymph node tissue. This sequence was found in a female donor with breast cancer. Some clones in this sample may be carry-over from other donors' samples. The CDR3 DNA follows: TGTGCCAGCAGCAAGCGGGATACCCCACTAGCCGGGGAGCTGTTTTCT. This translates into CASSKRDTPLAGELFS.